This T cell receptor (beta chain) originates from a study of blood T cell repertoires in COVID-19. About the research overall: Some COVID-19 samples were acute and others convalescent; all came from the United States, Italy and Spain. In each case, the material was cDNA or gDNA derived from T cells, B-cell-depleted T cells, or PBMCs.

Per the study methods: Nucleated cell number was recorded as an estimate derived from reference gene primer amplification. Clones were sequenced by immunoSEQ multiplex PCR, and TCRdb holds only the in-frame ones, with some missing. The D gene and trimming were derived from the DNA, and the V and J assignments and clone size from that table. Altogether about 150,000 clones are present, approximately 90% being singletons, with the ten largest covering about 0.54%. Per the germline V gene, CDR1 is KGHDR and CDR2 is SFDVKD. Trimming shortened V by 4 bases and J by 4 bases, and 19 bases separated the two germline ends. The CDR3 consists of 17 residues.

Sequencing was performed on peripheral blood. The clonotype originates from a man in his fifties or sixties with acute or convalescent COVID-19. V gene TRBV24-1 combines with J gene TRBJ2-1; a weak D match, TRBD1 (7 bases). The CDR3 is CATSDGGARGLYNEQFF. CDR3 DNA: TGTGCCACCAGTGACGGAGGGGCCAGGGGGTTATACAATGAGCAGTTCTTC.